These T cell receptor beta chains were read from a single sample in a study of blood T cell repertoires in COVID-19. TCRdb's copy holds only in-frame clones and misses some; the assay was immunoSEQ multiplex PCR. The data show 300,000 to 350,000 clones, with about 88% seen just once and around 7.9% held by the top ten. The sequenced material came from peripheral blood. The origin of the receptors is a woman aged 70-85 years with COVID-19, enrolled during active disease. The CDR3 runs from the conserved cysteine through the conserved F or W. D genes are given only for firm matches. Only part of the rows carry a size: once, few, many, or a class if the clone is expanded.

>.|TRBV7-2|TRBJ1-1|16|.
TGTGCCAGCAGCTCCTACGGATCAGGGAGGGACACTGAAGCTTTCTTT
CASSSYGSGRDTEAFF
>.|TRBV7-2|TRBJ2-7|13|.
TGTGCCAGCAGCTTAGCGCTAAGCTACGAGCAGTACTTC
CASSLALSYEQYF
>.|TRBV7-9|TRBJ1-5|15|.
TGTGCCAGCAGCTTAGGGAACAGAGGGAATCAGCCCCAGCATTTT
CASSLGNRGNQPQHF
>.|TRBV6-2/TRBV6-3|TRBJ2-1|11|.
TGTGCCAGCAGTAACAGCCCTGAGCAGTTCTTC
CASSNSPEQFF
>.|TRBV6-2/TRBV6-3|TRBJ1-1|13|.
TGTGCCAGCAGTTACTCGACGGGCACTGAAGCTTTCTTT
CASSYSTGTEAFF
>.|TRBV4-2|TRBJ1-4|16|.
TGTGCCAGCAGCCAAGATTCCCCGGGGGTATGGGAAAAACTGTTTTTT
CASSQDSPGVWEKLFF
>.|TRBV10-3|TRBJ1-5|15|TRBD1
TGTGCCATCAGTGAGGGGACAGGGGGAAGCCAGCCCCAGCATTTT
CAISEGTGGSQPQHF
>few|TRBV6-7|TRBJ1-1|12|.
TGTGCCAGCAGGCCCAGGGTTTATGAAGCTTTCTTT
CASRPRVYEAFF
>.|TRBV9|TRBJ2-1|16|.
TGTGCCAGCAGCGCCGCCAGACGGGGAGCCTACAATGAGCAGTTCTTC
CASSAARRGAYNEQFF
>.|TRBV18|TRBJ2-3|14|TRBD2
TGTGCCAGCCGTCTAGCGGGGGACACAGATACGCAGTATTTT
CASRLAGDTDTQYF
>.|TRBV27|TRBJ1-2|13|.
TGTGCCAGCAGTTCAATTTCAGGGGCGGGCTACACCTTC
CASSSISGAGYTF
>.|TRBV2|TRBJ1-5|15|.
TGTGCCAGCATCCCCCAGGGGATTAGCAGTCAGCCCCAGCATTTT
CASIPQGISSQPQHF
>.|TRBV7-2|TRBJ2-7|17|TRBD2
TGTGCCAGCAGCTTAGTTTCGGCTAGCGGGGGGGCCTACGAGCAGTACTTC
CASSLVSASGGAYEQYF
>once|TRBV4-1|TRBJ1-4|16|.
TGCGCCAGCAGCCAACAAACCGGGAAAAGTAATGAAAAACTGTTTTTT
CASSQQTGKSNEKLFF
>.|TRBV2|TRBJ1-2|14|TRBD1
TGTGCCAGCAGGGGACAGGGGTCGAACTATGGCTACACCTTC
CASRGQGSNYGYTF
>.|TRBV7-2|TRBJ1-6|12|.
TGTGCCAGCAGCTGGACAAATTCACCCCTCCACTTT
CASSWTNSPLHF
>.|TRBV9|TRBJ1-2|13|.
TGTGCCAGCAGCCCGAACGGGGAATCGGGCTACACCTTC
CASSPNGESGYTF
>.|TRBV6-5|TRBJ1-4|13|TRBD1
TGTGCCAGCATGTACAGGGGGAGCGAAAAACTGTTTTTT
CASMYRGSEKLFF
>.|TRBV7-6|TRBJ2-5|16|TRBD2
TGTGCCAGCAGCTTGGCGACTAGCGGGATTCAAGAGACCCAGTACTTC
CASSLATSGIQETQYF
>.|TRBV12-3/TRBV12-4|TRBJ2-7|13|.
TGTGCCAGCAGTTTCTCGACAGGAGCCGAGCAGTACTTC
CASSFSTGAEQYF
>.|TRBV2|TRBJ1-2|14|TRBD1
TGTGCCAGCAGTCCGGGACAGGTCAACTATGGCTACACCTTC
CASSPGQVNYGYTF
>.|TRBV27|TRBJ1-6|15|.
TGTGCCAGCAGAGGAGGACAGACCTATAATTCACCCCTCCACTTT
CASRGGQTYNSPLHF
>.|TRBV5-1|TRBJ1-1|17|TRBD1
TGCGCCAGCAGCTTGGCCGTCACAACAGGGGTTTGGACTGAAGCTTTCTTT
CASSLAVTTGVWTEAFF
>.|TRBV10-1|TRBJ1-1|13|TRBD1
TGCGCCAGCAGACAGGGGCAAAACACTGAAGCTTTCTTT
CASRQGQNTEAFF
>.|TRBV4-1|TRBJ2-5|14|TRBD2
TGCGCCAGCAGCCGTACCGGGACTAAAGAGACCCAGTACTTC
CASSRTGTKETQYF
>.|TRBV10-3|TRBJ2-7|12|TRBD2
TGTGCCATCCGGGGGGATTCCTACGAGCAGTACTTC
CAIRGDSYEQYF
>few|TRBV7-9|TRBJ1-2|16|.
TGTGCCAGCAGCTTAGATCGGAGAGAGCCATTCTATGGCTACACCTTC
CASSLDRREPFYGYTF
>.|TRBV27|TRBJ1-6|15|.
TGTGCCAGCAGTTTTAACAGCTGGGATAATTCACCCCTCCACTTT
CASSFNSWDNSPLHF
>.|TRBV5-6|TRBJ2-1|11|.
TGTGCCAGCAGCTGGAGTGGTGAGCAGTTCTTC
CASSWSGEQFF
>.|TRBV18|TRBJ1-2|15|TRBD1
TGTGCCAGCTCATCTCGCTCCGGGACAGATCTTGGCTACACCTTC
CASSSRSGTDLGYTF
>.|TRBV10-1|TRBJ1-6|14|.
TGCGCCAGCAGTGAGGACAGCGCGAATTCACCCCTCCACTTT
CASSEDSANSPLHF
>.|TRBV11-2|TRBJ1-2|14|TRBD1
TGTGCCAGCAGCTTGTCGGGACAGGGGGATGGCTACACCTTC
CASSLSGQGDGYTF
>.|TRBV3-1/TRBV3-2|TRBJ2-7|16|TRBD2
TGTGCCAGCAGCCTCCCTCGGACTAGCGGGGGGCTGGAGCAGTACTTC
CASSLPRTSGGLEQYF
>.|TRBV6-6|TRBJ1-4|14|.
TGTGCCAGCAGTTACCGGGAGTTCGGCGAAAAACTGTTTTTT
CASSYREFGEKLFF
>.|TRBV5-1|TRBJ1-1|16|.
TGCGCCAGCAGCCCGGGCCCTCTTACAGGGAACACTGAAGCTTTCTTT
CASSPGPLTGNTEAFF
>.|TRBV24-1|TRBJ1-1|13|.
TGTGCCACCAGTTCGGGCAGGGCCACTGAAGCTTTCTTT
CATSSGRATEAFF
>.|TRBV27|TRBJ2-7|14|.
TGTGCCAGTAACCCTACAGGGCTAGGGTACGAGCAGTACTTC
CASNPTGLGYEQYF
>.|TRBV7-9|TRBJ1-3|17|.
TGTGCCAGCAGCTCCTCCAGTTCCCCTCTCTCTGGAAACACCATATATTTT
CASSSSSSPLSGNTIYF
>.|TRBV7-9|TRBJ1-4|15|TRBD1
TGTGCCAGCAGCCAATGGGACAGGGACGGTGAAAAACTGTTTTTT
CASSQWDRDGEKLFF
>.|TRBV30|TRBJ1-3|15|.
TGTGCCTGGAGTGCTGGACAGAGCTCTGGAAACACCATATATTTT
CAWSAGQSSGNTIYF
>.|TRBV5-6|TRBJ2-7|15|.
TGTGCCAGCAGCTTTGTACCGGGGGTCTCCTACGAGCAGTACTTC
CASSFVPGVSYEQYF
>few|TRBV9|TRBJ1-1|16|.
TGTGCCAGCACCCCGGACAGCCTCATCATGAACACTGAAGCTTTCTTT
CASTPDSLIMNTEAFF